This T cell receptor beta chain derives from a study of blood T cell repertoires in COVID-19. Across the whole study: The United States, Italy and Spain supplied acute and convalescent COVID-19 samples. Sources were T cells, B-cell-depleted T cells, or PBMCs; the material itself was cDNA or gDNA.

The authors' processing: Nucleated cell counts were estimated from reference gene primer amplification. The table came from immunoSEQ multiplex PCR; TCRdb's copy has only in-frame clones and leaves some out. That table supplies the V and J calls and clone size; D and trimming were determined from the DNA. The data hold about 98,000 clones, with about 84% observed a single time. Deletions cut 2 bases from V and 4 bases from J, with 17 bases between. The germline V gene has CDR1 MNHEY and CDR2 SVGEGT. The CDR3 is 16 residues long. This TCR came from a woman over 75 with acute or convalescent COVID-19. The J gene is TRBJ1-1, the V gene TRBV6-2 or TRBV6-3; a possible D gene is TRBD1 (6 bases). Sequenced: peripheral blood. The CDR3 sequence is CASSYPPGAAATEAFF. As DNA, the CDR3 is TGTGCCAGCAGTTACCCGCCAGGGGCGGCCGCCACTGAAGCTTTCTTT.